The clone carrying this TCR beta chain was observed many times. Looked up from germline, CDR1 is KGHSH and CDR2 is LQKENI. This CDR3 contains 13 residues. The V end was cut by 6 bases, the J end by 6 bases, with 15 bases between. The data derive from a study of breast tumors, draining lymph nodes, adjacent tissues. One entry per CDR3 protein results from TCRdb running MiXCR on the multiplex PCR reads. Altogether about 200,000 distinct CDR3 sequences are present, approximately 33% being singletons, with the ten largest covering around 4.4%. The lymph nodes were axillary draining lymph nodes from breast cancer patients.

This sequence originates from a female donor with breast cancer. Some clones in this sample may be carry-over from other donors' samples. The rearrangement links TRBV18 to TRBJ2-7, with D perhaps matching TRBD1 (5 bases). Sequences were obtained from axillary lymph node tissue. The CDR3 spells CASSQGETTEQYF. In nucleotides, the CDR3 is TGTGCCAGCTCCCAAGGGGAAACAACCGAGCAGTACTTC.